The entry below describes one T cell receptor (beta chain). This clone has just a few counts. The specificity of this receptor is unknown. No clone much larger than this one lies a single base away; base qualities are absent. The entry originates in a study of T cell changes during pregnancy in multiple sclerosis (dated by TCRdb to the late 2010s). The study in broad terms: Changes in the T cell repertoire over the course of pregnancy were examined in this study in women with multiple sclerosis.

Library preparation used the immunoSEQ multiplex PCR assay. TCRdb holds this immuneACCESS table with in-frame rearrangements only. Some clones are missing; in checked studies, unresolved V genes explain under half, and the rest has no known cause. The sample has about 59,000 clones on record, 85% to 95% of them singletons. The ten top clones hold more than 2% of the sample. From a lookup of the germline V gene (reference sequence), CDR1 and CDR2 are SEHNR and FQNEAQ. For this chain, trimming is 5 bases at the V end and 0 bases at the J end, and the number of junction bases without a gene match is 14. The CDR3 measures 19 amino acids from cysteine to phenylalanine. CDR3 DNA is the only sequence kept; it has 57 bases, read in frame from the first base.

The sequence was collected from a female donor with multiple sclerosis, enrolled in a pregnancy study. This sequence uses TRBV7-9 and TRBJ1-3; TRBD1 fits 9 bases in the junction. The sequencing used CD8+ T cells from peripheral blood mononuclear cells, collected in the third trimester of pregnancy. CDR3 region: CASSTSGTGYRDSGNTIYF. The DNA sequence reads TGTGCCAGCAGCACATCCGGGACAGGGTATAGGGACTCTGGAAACACCATATATTTT.